These 17 T cell receptor beta chains originate from one sample sequenced in a study of PD-L1 blockade in urothelial cancer. Described time point: pretreatment peripheral blood. Sequenced by immunoSEQ multiplex PCR; TCRdb stores in-frame clones only, minus some. The sample yields fewer than 95,000 clones, about four fifths seen once. The material was PBMCs, obtained around atezolizumab (anti-PD-L1) treatment. The receptors shown here come from a man in his sixties with urothelial cancer.

J is TRBJ2-3 and V is TRBV18; 14 nucleotides match TRBD2. V gave up 3 bases and J gave up 7 bases; unmatched junction bases: 12. The V gene's germline CDR1 is KGHSH and CDR2 LQKENI. This CDR3 spans 18 amino acids. As DNA, the CDR3 is TGTGCCAGCTCACCGACTAGCGGGGGGGCCTTTAGTAGAAATACGCAGTATTTT. It codes for CASSPTSGGAFSRNTQYF.

The J gene is TRBJ1-2, the V gene TRBV6-5; the D is unclear. Germline loops: CDR1 MNHEY, CDR2 SVGAGI. Trimming took 2 bases from V and 7 from J, leaving 14 bases between them. This CDR3 spans 14 amino acids. The CDR3 coding sequence is TGTGCCAGCAGTTACGGTGGAGGGTCGGTTGGCTACACCTTC. This sequence encodes CASSYGGGSVGYTF.

The chain uses TRBV19 and TRBJ2-5; a possible D gene is TRBD2 (6 bases). Trimming cost V 6 bases and J 2 bases, with 16 bases left between them. The V gene's germline CDR1 is LNHDA and CDR2 SQIVND (reference sequence). This CDR3 is 15 amino acids long. The CDR3 DNA reads as TGTGCCAGTAGGGCTTCGCGGGGTCAACAAGAGACCCAGTACTTC. Protein sequence: CASRASRGQQETQYF.

V usage is TRBV9 and J usage is TRBJ2-3; 10 bases are a match to TRBD1. CDR1 is SGDLS and CDR2 is YYNGEE in the germline V gene. The V segment lost 0 bases and the J segment 7 bases; nucleotides outside the gene matches: 2. The length of the CDR3 is 14 residues. The CDR3 protein is CASSVGTGGNTQYF. For the CDR3, the DNA is TGTGCCAGCAGCGTAGGGACAGGGGGTAATACGCAGTATTTT.

V gene TRBV10-2 combines with J gene TRBJ2-7, with 8 bases fitting TRBD2. Germline-derived CDR1 and CDR2 are WSHSY and SAAADI. The CDR3 extends over 14 amino acids. V dropped 7 bases and J dropped 5; count of bases not matched to a gene: 10. The CDR3 DNA sequence: TGCGCCAGCAATAACGGGGGGGCTCTCCACGAGCAGTACTTC. It encodes CASNNGGALHEQYF.

This clone has a handful of counts. The chain has TRBV7-8 and TRBJ2-7; D is perhaps TRBD2 (6 bases). Germline values: CDR1 SGHVS, CDR2 FQNEAQ. The CDR3 contains 15 residues. Trimming took 3 bases from V and 0 from J, leaving 12 bases between them. The CDR3 DNA reads as TGTGCCAGCAGCTTTGGCCGGGAGAGCTCCTACGAGCAGTACTTC. Protein sequence: CASSFGRESSYEQYF.

This clone was seen a handful of times. The chain couples TRBV9 to TRBJ2-7, with 12 positions matching TRBD2. Germline V gives CDR1 SGDLS, CDR2 YYNGEE. After removal of 4 bases from V and 1 base from J, the junction contained 9 bases not matched to a gene. This CDR3 is built from 17 residues. This CDR3 reads CASSPSTGTSGSYEQYF. CDR3 DNA: TGTGCCAGCAGCCCGAGTACCGGGACTAGCGGGTCCTACGAGCAGTACTTC.

V usage is TRBV19 and J usage is TRBJ2-3, with D maybe TRBD2 (6 bases). The V gene lost 5 bases and the J gene lost 0 bases, with 15 bases spanning the gap. This CDR3 is 16 amino acids long. Germline CDR1 is LNHDA and CDR2 is SQIVND (reference sequence). The CDR3 here is CASSPLPGTSTDTQYF. DNA of the CDR3: TGTGCCAGTAGTCCGCTACCGGGGACTAGCACAGATACGCAGTATTTT. The full variable domain, completed using reference TRBV19 and TRBJ2-3, is DGGITQSPKYLFRKEGQNVTLSCEQNLNHDAMYWYRQDPGQGLRLIYYSQIVNDFQKGDIAEGYSVSREKKESFPLTVTSAQKNPTAFYLCASSPLPGTSTDTQYFGPGTRLTVL.

This clone was seen a single time. The chain employs TRBV6-5 and TRBJ1-3, with 8 nucleotides matching TRBD1. Germline CDR1 MNHEY, CDR2 SVGAGI. The CDR3 consists of 14 residues. Losses at the gene ends were 6 bases for V and 8 bases for J; bases not matched to a gene: 9. CDR3 in amino acids: CASRPDRGGHTIYF. CDR3 in DNA: TGTGCCAGCAGACCAGACAGGGGAGGTCACACCATATATTTT.

This clone has a single count. The chain carries TRBV10-3 and TRBJ2-5; D unresolved. Germline V gene data show CDR1 as ENHRY and CDR2 as SYGVKD. Trimming pared 1 base from V and 2 bases from J, leaving 5 bases between. The CDR3 runs 13 residues. CDR3 DNA: TGTGCCATCAGTGAGTATCCTCAAGAGACCCAGTACTTC. Its protein product is CAISEYPQETQYF.

CDR3 coding DNA: TGTGCCAGCAGAGACACATCAATCGCGAACACCGGGGAGCTGTTTTTT. Its protein is CASRDTSIANTGELFF. The gene calls are TRBV2 and TRBJ2-2; D unclear. Germline V lookup: CDR1 SNHLY, CDR2 FYNNEI. The CDR3 runs 16 residues. The V end lost 6 bases, the J end lost 0 bases, and 14 bases lay between the germline ends.

V usage is TRBV5-1 and J usage is TRBJ2-5; tentatively, D is TRBD2 (5 bases). Between the trimmed V and J ends, which lost 4 bases and 5 bases, there was a span of 15 bases. The CDR3 is made up of 14 amino acids. Germline loops: CDR1 SGHRS, CDR2 YFSETQ. As DNA, the CDR3 is TGCGCCAGCAGCCCCGGGGAAGAGAGGGAGACCCAGTACTTC. Amino acid sequence: CASSPGEERETQYF.

The count of this clone is one. The chain recombines TRBV6-5 with TRBJ1-4, with 7 positions matching TRBD1. V was clipped by 4 bases and J by 4 bases; unmatched bases: 3. In germline, CDR1 is MNHEY, CDR2 SVGAGI. This CDR3 region has 14 residues. DNA of the CDR3: TGTGCCAGCAGTTGGGACAGATTTAATGAAAAACTGTTTTTT. Translating gives CASSWDRFNEKLFF.

The V gene is TRBV6-1, the J gene TRBJ1-1, with D tentatively TRBD1 (5 bases). The CDR3 runs 14 residues. Germline V gene data show CDR1 as MNHNS and CDR2 as SASEGT. The V and J ends lost 2 bases and 13 bases respectively, with 20 bases between them. In DNA, the CDR3 is TGTGCCAGCAGTGAATATACGTGGGGCTCCGGCGTTTTCTTT. Translated: CASSEYTWGSGVFF.

The chain couples TRBV30 to TRBJ1-3, with D possibly TRBD1 on 6 matching bases. CDR1 is GTSNPN and CDR2 is SVGIG in the germline V gene (reference sequence). This CDR3 has 14 residues. The V gene lost 3 bases and the J gene lost 0 bases, with 9 bases spanning the gap. The CDR3 DNA is TGTGCCTGGAGACAGGGCCGCTCTGGAAACACCATATATTTT. Amino acid sequence: CAWRQGRSGNTIYF.

In this sample, this clone turned up a few times. V gene TRBV29-1 combines with J gene TRBJ2-3; a possible D gene is TRBD1 (7 bases). Germline CDR1 and CDR2: SQVTM and ANQGSEA. V was clipped by 2 bases and J by 5 bases, with 17 bases between them. The CDR3 runs to 15 residues. For the CDR3, the DNA is TGCAGCGTTGAATTAGCGGCAGGGGGTCGAGATACGCAGTATTTT. Amino acid sequence: CSVELAAGGRDTQYF.

J is TRBJ2-3 and V is TRBV4-1; 9 nucleotides line up with TRBD2. Germline-derived CDR1 and CDR2 are MGHRA and YSYEKL. The V gene end was trimmed by 2 bases and the J gene end by 2 bases; junction bases not matched to a gene: 11. The CDR3 is 18 amino acids. CDR3 region: CASSQLFSGSGNTDTQYF. CDR3 coding DNA: TGCGCCAGCAGCCAACTCTTTAGCGGGAGTGGGAACACAGATACGCAGTATTTT.